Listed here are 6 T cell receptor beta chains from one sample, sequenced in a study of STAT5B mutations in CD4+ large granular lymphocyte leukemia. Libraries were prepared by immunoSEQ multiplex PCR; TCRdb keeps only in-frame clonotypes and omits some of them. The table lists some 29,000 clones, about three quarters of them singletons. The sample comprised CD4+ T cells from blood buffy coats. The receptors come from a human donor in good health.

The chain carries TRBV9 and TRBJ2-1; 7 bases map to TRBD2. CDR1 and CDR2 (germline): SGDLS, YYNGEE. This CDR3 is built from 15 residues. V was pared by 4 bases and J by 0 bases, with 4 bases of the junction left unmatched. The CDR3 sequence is CASSPSGASYNEQFF. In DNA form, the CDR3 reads TGTGCCAGCAGCCCGAGCGGGGCCTCCTACAATGAGCAGTTCTTC.

The CDR3: CASSPGTAVATNEKLFF. The CDR3 region has the DNA TGTGCCAGCAGCCCCGGGACAGCCGTTGCAACTAATGAAAAACTGTTTTTT. V usage is TRBV11-2 and J usage is TRBJ1-4; the match to TRBD1 covers 7 bases. The CDR3 consists of 17 residues. With V trimmed by 5 bases and J by 0 bases, 9 bases remained unmatched. Germline CDR1 SGHAT, CDR2 FQNNGV.

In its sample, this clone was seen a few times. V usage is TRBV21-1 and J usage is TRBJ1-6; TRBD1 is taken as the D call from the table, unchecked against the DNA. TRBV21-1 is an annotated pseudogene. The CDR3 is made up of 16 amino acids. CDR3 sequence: CASSSRGQQNNSPLHF. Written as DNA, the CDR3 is TGTGCCAGCAGCAGCCGAGGACAGCAGAATAATTCACCCCTCCACTTT.

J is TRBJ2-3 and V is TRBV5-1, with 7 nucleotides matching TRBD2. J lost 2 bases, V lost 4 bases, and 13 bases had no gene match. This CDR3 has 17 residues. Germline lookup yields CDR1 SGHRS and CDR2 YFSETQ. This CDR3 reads CASSVGTTTNPTDTQYF. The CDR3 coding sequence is TGCGCCAGCAGCGTTGGGACTACTACAAACCCCACAGATACGCAGTATTTT. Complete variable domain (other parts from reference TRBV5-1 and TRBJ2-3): KAGVTQTPRYLIKTRGQQVTLSCSPISGHRSVSWYQQTPGQGLQFLFEYFSETQRNKGNFPGRFSGRQFSNSRSEMNVSTLELGDSALYLCASSVGTTTNPTDTQYFGPGTRLTVL.

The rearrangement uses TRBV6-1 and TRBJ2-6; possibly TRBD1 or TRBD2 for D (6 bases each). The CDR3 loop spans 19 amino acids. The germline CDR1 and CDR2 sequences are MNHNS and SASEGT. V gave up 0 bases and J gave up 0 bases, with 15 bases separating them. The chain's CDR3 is CASSEALGAGSSGANVLTF. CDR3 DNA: TGTGCCAGCAGTGAAGCGCTGGGGGCGGGGAGCTCTGGGGCCAACGTCCTGACTTTC.

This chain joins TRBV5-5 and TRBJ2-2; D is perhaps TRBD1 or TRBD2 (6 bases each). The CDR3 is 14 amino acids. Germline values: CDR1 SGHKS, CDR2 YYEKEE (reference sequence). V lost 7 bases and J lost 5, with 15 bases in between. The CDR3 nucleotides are TGTGCCAGCTACTGGGGGGCGAGGACCGGGGAGCTGTTTTTT. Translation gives CASYWGARTGELFF.